One sample yielded the 29 T cell receptor beta chains listed below, sequenced in a study of OX40 agonist ivuxolimab in advanced cancers. Assay: immunoSEQ multiplex PCR; the TCRdb copy retains only in-frame clones and omits some. The sample contains about 100,000 clones, roughly 89% of which appear only once. The source was CD4+ or CD8+ T cells sorted from blood, collected in a trial of the OX40 agonist ivuxolimab. Receptor source: an adult with an advanced solid tumor such as melanoma, head and neck, liver or kidney cancer.

The chain employs TRBV29-1 and TRBJ2-5, with 9 bases lining up with TRBD1. V was pared by 3 bases and J by 5 bases, with 10 bases of the junction left unmatched. The length of the CDR3 is 15 residues. The germline CDR1 and CDR2 sequences are SQVTM and ANQGSEA. The CDR3 bases are TGCAGCGTTGATAGGTTCGGGACAGGGAGGGAGACCCAGTACTTC. It translates to CSVDRFGTGRETQYF.

This chain uses TRBV11-1 with TRBJ2-3, with TRBD2 matching 12 bases. This CDR3 has 15 residues. With V trimmed by 6 bases and J by 5 bases, 6 bases remained unmatched. CDR1 is SGHAT, CDR2 FQDESV, per germline (reference sequence). The CDR3 DNA is TGTGCCAGCAGTTCTAGCGGGGGGGGAATAGATACGCAGTATTTT. Protein: CASSSSGGGIDTQYF.

This chain connects TRBV7-2 to TRBJ2-3, with D unclear. Germline-derived CDR1 and CDR2 are SGHTA and FQGNSA. The CDR3 runs 15 residues. Trimming pared 5 bases from V and 0 bases from J, leaving 12 bases between. CDR3 in DNA: TGTGCCAGCAGCCCGGAAGGGCGGAGCACAGATACGCAGTATTTT. Translation gives CASSPEGRSTDTQYF.

This chain joins TRBV25-1 and TRBJ2-7; 8 nucleotides agree with TRBD2. V trimming: 7 bases; J trimming: 7 bases; junction bases outside the gene matches: 9. The germline V gene has CDR1 MGHDK and CDR2 SYGVNS. The CDR3 is made up of 13 amino acids. The CDR3: CASKLAGGREQYF. CDR3 bases: TGTGCCAGCAAATTGGCGGGAGGCCGGGAGCAGTACTTC.

The chain carries TRBV18 and TRBJ1-3, with D hard to call. Germline CDR1 KGHSH, CDR2 LQKENI. This CDR3 comprises 16 residues. With 3 bases removed from V and 0 bases from J, the gap between germline ends came to 12 bases. DNA of the CDR3: TGTGCCAGCTCACCCTCCGACGGGGTCTCTGGAAACACCATATATTTT. Its protein is CASSPSDGVSGNTIYF.

This clone was picked up a small number of times. V is TRBV7-2 and J is TRBJ2-7, with TRBD2 identical over 12 bases. CDR3 size: 15 residues. Germline trimming cut 1 base from V and 9 bases from J; bases unmatched to any gene: 7. Germline V lookup: CDR1 SGHTA, CDR2 FQGNSA. Written as DNA, the CDR3 is TGTGCCAGCAGCTTAGGGAGACTAGCGGGAGTGCTGCAGTACTTC. The encoded protein is CASSLGRLAGVLQYF. The full variable domain, rest sourced from reference TRBV7-2 and TRBJ2-7, is GAGVSQSPSNKVTEKGKDVELRCDPISGHTALYWYRQSLGQGLEFLIYFQGNSAPDKSGLPSDRFSAERTGGSVSTLTIQRTQQEDSAVYLCASSLGRLAGVLQYFGPGTRLTVT.

The chain recombines TRBV5-1 with TRBJ2-2; 9 bases are a match to TRBD1. Per germline, CDR1 SGHRS and CDR2 YFSETQ. CDR3 length: 16 residues. Unmatched junction bases numbered 4, after V lost 0 bases and J lost 4 bases. CDR3 in DNA: TGCGCCAGCAGCTTGGAGGGACAGGGTTTCACCGGGGAGCTGTTTTTT. Translation: CASSLEGQGFTGELFF.

This clone was recorded only once. An end of the junction does not agree with germline; a read error may underlie this. CDR3 nucleotides: TGTGCCTGGAGTGTGGGACTAGCGGCCCTCTTC. It translates to CAWSVGLAALF. V gene TRBV30 combines with J gene TRBJ2-1; 11 nucleotides align to TRBD2. The CDR3 length is 11 residues. CDR1 is GTSNPN, CDR2 SVGIG, per germline (reference sequence).

The chain carries TRBV28 and TRBJ2-1, with D possibly matching TRBD1 (5 bases). The CDR3 is 16 residues long. V lost 1 base and J 6 bases, leaving 16 bases between the germline ends. CDR1 is MDHEN, CDR2 SYDVKM, per germline. CDR3 protein: CASSLFGQGLRNEQFF. The CDR3 DNA reads TGTGCCAGCAGTTTATTTGGGCAGGGCCTTCGCAATGAGCAGTTCTTC.

The genes are TRBV13 and TRBJ2-3; TRBD2 matches at 9 bases. V lost 3 bases to trimming and J lost 7 bases; unmatched junction nucleotides: 8. The CDR3 is 15 amino acids. Germline V CDR1 and CDR2: PRHDT, FYEKMQ (reference sequence). CDR3 coding DNA: TGTGCCAGCAGCTTCCCGCGGGGGGGCCGGAATACGCAGTATTTT. Amino acids: CASSFPRGGRNTQYF.

The chain employs TRBV29-1 and TRBJ2-2; no clear D gene. From germline, CDR1 is SQVTM and CDR2 ANQGSEA. This CDR3 region has 16 residues. V gave up 3 bases and J gave up 3 bases, with 17 bases separating them. The chain's CDR3 is CSVDGVGSGDTGELFF. The CDR3 DNA reads as TGCAGCGTTGATGGGGTCGGGTCTGGGGACACCGGGGAGCTGTTTTTT.

The chain uses TRBV21-1 and TRBJ1-6. TRBV21-1 is a listed pseudogene. The CDR3 has 19 amino acids. In DNA form, the CDR3 reads TGTGCCAGCAGCAAAGCACTAGTAAGGGCCTTCATCTATAATTCACCCCTCCACTTT. Translation: CASSKALVRAFIYNSPLHF.

The chain employs TRBV28 and TRBJ1-2, with 7 bases identical to TRBD1. Germline lookup yields CDR1 MDHEN and CDR2 SYDVKM. This CDR3 is 15 amino acids long. The trim removed 6 bases at V and 4 bases at J, leaving 11 bases unmatched. CDR3 sequence (DNA): TGTGCCAGCAGCCTCGGCGGCAGGGGGGTCTATGGCTACACCTTC. Its protein product is CASSLGGRGVYGYTF.

V and J are TRBV5-4 and TRBJ2-3; weak D call: TRBD2 (6 bases). CDR1 is SGHNT, CDR2 YYREEE, per germline (reference sequence). CDR3 length: 13 residues. V was clipped by 4 bases and J by 6 bases, with 12 bases between them. DNA of the CDR3: TGTGCCAGCAGCGGGGACTCACAGGATACGCAGTATTTT. Encoded protein: CASSGDSQDTQYF.

The CDR3 DNA reads TGTGCCAGTAGTATACAGGGGTCCTCAGATACGCAGTATTTT. Translation gives CASSIQGSSDTQYF. The chain employs TRBV19 and TRBJ2-3; maybe TRBD1 (6 bases). Germline V gives CDR1 LNHDA, CDR2 SQIVND (reference sequence). The CDR3 length is 14 residues. The V and J ends lost 2 bases and 4 bases respectively, with 10 bases between them.

V and J are TRBV15 and TRBJ1-2, with D unclear. The V gene's germline CDR1 is LNHNV and CDR2 YYDKDF (reference sequence). Trimming removed 0 bases at V and 1 base at J, with 12 bases between. This CDR3 is built from 16 residues. In nucleotides, the CDR3 is TGTGCCACCAGCAGAGATAAGGCCCAGGTTAACTATGGCTACACCTTC. Translating it yields CATSRDKAQVNYGYTF.

The V call is TRBV6-5, the J call TRBJ2-3; D is possibly TRBD1 (5 bases). Trimming took off 3 bases at V and 6 bases at J, with 10 bases between the two ends. This CDR3 spans 13 amino acids. In germline, CDR1 is MNHEY, CDR2 SVGAGI. CDR3 sequence reads: CASSYTGRDTQYF. The CDR3 DNA reads TGTGCCAGCAGTTATACAGGCCGGGATACGCAGTATTTT.

The gene calls are TRBV2 and TRBJ1-3; 8 nucleotides line up with TRBD1. The length of the CDR3 is 13 residues. The germline CDR1 and CDR2 sequences are SNHLY and FYNNEI. After removal of 7 bases from V and 4 bases from J, the junction contained 3 bases not matched to a gene. Here the CDR3 DNA reads TGTGCCAGCAAGGACAGGGAAGGAAACACCATATATTTT. Protein sequence: CASKDREGNTIYF.

The genes are TRBV7-9 and TRBJ1-3; no clear D. V lost 1 base and J lost 2, with 6 bases in between. This CDR3 is built from 14 residues. The germline V gene encodes CDR1 SEHNR and CDR2 FQNEAQ (reference sequence). CDR3 residues: CASSLEGTGNTIYF. The CDR3 nucleotides read TGTGCCAGCAGCTTAGAAGGGACTGGAAACACCATATATTTT.

The chain couples TRBV6-5 to TRBJ2-7, with 10 bases matching TRBD2. This CDR3 contains 16 residues. With 2 bases clipped from V and 4 bases from J, the junction kept 8 bases outside the gene matches. From germline, CDR1 is MNHEY and CDR2 SVGAGI. CDR3 sequence (DNA): TGTGCCAGCAGTTACGCCAGCGGGGGGGCCTTTTACGAGCAGTACTTC. Amino acids: CASSYASGGAFYEQYF.

This chain connects TRBV7-3 to TRBJ2-3, with 10 bases that match TRBD2. Germline V gene lookup returns CDR1 SGHTA and CDR2 FQGTGA. The ends lost 5 bases at V and 4 bases at J; junction bases unmatched: 3. The CDR3 runs to 14 residues. The CDR3 DNA sequence: TGTGCCAGCAGCCCTAGCGGGGGATCAGATACGCAGTATTTT. This encodes CASSPSGGSDTQYF.

The rearrangement uses TRBV10-2 and TRBJ2-1; perhaps D is TRBD1 or TRBD2 (5 bases each). Trimming removed 2 bases at V and 0 bases at J, with 11 bases between. The CDR3 runs 16 residues. CDR1 and CDR2 (germline): WSHSY, SAAADI. In DNA form, the CDR3 reads TGCGCCAGCAGTGAGAATTCGAGGGGCTCCTACAATGAGCAGTTCTTC. It specifies CASSENSRGSYNEQFF.

This chain joins TRBV21-1 and TRBJ2-3; no DNA check was done on the table's D call, TRBD2. TRBV21-1 represents a pseudogene. The CDR3 spans 14 residues. The DNA for the CDR3 is TGTGCCAGATCTAGCGGGACATACACAGATACGCAGTATTTT. This encodes CARSSGTYTDTQYF.

The chain links TRBV4-1 to TRBJ1-2, with TRBD1 identical over 9 bases. With V trimmed by 1 base and J by 8 bases, 14 bases remained unmatched. This CDR3 comprises 17 residues. The V gene's germline CDR1 is MGHRA and CDR2 YSYEKL. The chain's CDR3 is CASSQGPQGASSRGYTF. The DNA of the CDR3 is TGCGCCAGCAGCCAAGGTCCACAGGGGGCGAGTTCGCGAGGCTACACCTTC.

This clone appeared a few times. This rearrangement joins TRBV18 to TRBJ2-5; unclear D gene. Germline values: CDR1 KGHSH, CDR2 LQKENI. Trimming took off 1 base at V and 5 bases at J, with 11 bases between the two ends. The CDR3 runs to 14 residues. Written as DNA, the CDR3 is TGTGCCAGCTCACCACGGCAGCAGGACGAGACCCAGTACTTC. Its translation: CASSPRQQDETQYF.

The chain uses TRBV2 and TRBJ2-3; maybe TRBD1 (6 bases). Per germline, CDR1 SNHLY and CDR2 FYNNEI. V lost 3 bases, J lost 1 base, and 11 bases lay in between. The CDR3 is 15 amino acids. The CDR3, as DNA: TGTGCCAGCAGTGAGGGGGCAGGGGGCACAGATACGCAGTATTTT. It encodes CASSEGAGGTDTQYF. The full variable domain, rest sourced from reference TRBV2 and TRBJ2-3, is EPEVTQTPSHQVTQMGQEVILRCVPISNHLYFYWYRQILGQKVEFLVSFYNNEISEKSEIFDDQFSVERPDGSNFTLKIRSTKLEDSAMYFCASSEGAGGTDTQYFGPGTRLTVL.

This clone was seen only once. The rearrangement uses TRBV7-2 and TRBJ2-3; D may correspond to TRBD1 or TRBD2 (5 bases each). The CDR3 is made up of 17 amino acids. Germline CDR1 SGHTA, CDR2 FQGNSA. V shed 2 bases and J shed 4 bases, with 19 bases lying between them. Here the CDR3 DNA reads TGTGCCAGCAGCTTATGGTCTGGGGGAGACGGGGCAGATACGCAGTATTTT. Residues: CASSLWSGGDGADTQYF.

CDR3 region: CASSVDSSTDTQYF. CDR3 DNA: TGTGCCAGCAGCGTGGACAGTAGCACAGATACGCAGTATTTT. The chain recombines TRBV2 with TRBJ2-3, with D tentatively TRBD1 (6 bases). The V gene lost 6 bases and the J gene lost 0 bases, with 10 bases spanning the gap. The V gene's germline CDR1 is SNHLY and CDR2 FYNNEI. This CDR3 has 14 residues.

The chain uses TRBV6-5 and TRBJ2-7; 9 bases align to TRBD1. The CDR3 spans 14 residues. Germline trimming cut 6 bases from V and 5 bases from J; bases unmatched to any gene: 8. Germline CDR1 is MNHEY and CDR2 is SVGAGI. The CDR3 nucleotides are TGTGCCAGCAGGAGAACAGGGGGCGCCCACGAGCAGTACTTC. As protein: CASRRTGGAHEQYF.